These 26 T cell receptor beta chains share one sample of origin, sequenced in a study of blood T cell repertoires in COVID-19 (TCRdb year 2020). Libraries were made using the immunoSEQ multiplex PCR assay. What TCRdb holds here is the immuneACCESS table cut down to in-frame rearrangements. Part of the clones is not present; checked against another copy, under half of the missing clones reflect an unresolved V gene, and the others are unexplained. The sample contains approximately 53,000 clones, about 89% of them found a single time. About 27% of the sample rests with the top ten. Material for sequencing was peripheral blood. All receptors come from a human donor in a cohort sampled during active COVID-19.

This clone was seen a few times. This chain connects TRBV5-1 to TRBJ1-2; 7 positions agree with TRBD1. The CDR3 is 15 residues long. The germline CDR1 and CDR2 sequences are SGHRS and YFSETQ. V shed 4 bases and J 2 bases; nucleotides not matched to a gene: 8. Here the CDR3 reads CASSAMTGSNYGYTF. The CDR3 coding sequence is TGCGCCAGCAGCGCAATGACAGGGTCCAACTATGGCTACACCTTC.

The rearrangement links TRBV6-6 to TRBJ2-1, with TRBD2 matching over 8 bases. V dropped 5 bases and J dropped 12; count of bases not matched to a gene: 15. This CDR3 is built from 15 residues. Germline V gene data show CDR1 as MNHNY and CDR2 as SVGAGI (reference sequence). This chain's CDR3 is CASSIPGGPNLGQFF. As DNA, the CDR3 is TGTGCCAGCAGTATCCCGGGGGGGCCGAACCTCGGGCAGTTCTTC.

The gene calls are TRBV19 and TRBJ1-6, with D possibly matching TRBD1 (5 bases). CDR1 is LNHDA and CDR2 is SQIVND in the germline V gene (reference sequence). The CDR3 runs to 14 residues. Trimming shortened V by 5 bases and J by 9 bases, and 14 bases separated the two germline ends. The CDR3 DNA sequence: TGTGCCAGTAGTCCGGGGGACTTCAGTTCACCCCTCCACTTT. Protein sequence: CASSPGDFSSPLHF.

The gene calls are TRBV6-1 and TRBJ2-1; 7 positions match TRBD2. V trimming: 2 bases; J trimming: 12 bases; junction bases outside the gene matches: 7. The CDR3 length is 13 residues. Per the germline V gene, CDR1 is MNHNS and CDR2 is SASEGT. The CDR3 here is CASSEPGGSGQFF. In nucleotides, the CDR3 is TGTGCCAGCAGTGAACCGGGGGGTAGTGGGCAGTTCTTC.

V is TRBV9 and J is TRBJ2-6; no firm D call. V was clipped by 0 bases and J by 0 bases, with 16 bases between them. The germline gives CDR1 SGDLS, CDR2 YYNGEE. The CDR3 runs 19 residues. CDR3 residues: CASSVDLSTTRSGANVLTF. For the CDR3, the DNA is TGTGCCAGCAGCGTAGACCTGTCAACCACACGCTCTGGGGCCAACGTCCTGACTTTC.

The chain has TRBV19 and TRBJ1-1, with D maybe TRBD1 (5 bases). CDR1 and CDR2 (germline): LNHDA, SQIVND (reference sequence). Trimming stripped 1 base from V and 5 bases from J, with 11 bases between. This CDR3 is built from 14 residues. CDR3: CASSIGPGFTEAFF. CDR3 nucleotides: TGTGCCAGTAGTATAGGTCCAGGGTTTACTGAAGCTTTCTTT.

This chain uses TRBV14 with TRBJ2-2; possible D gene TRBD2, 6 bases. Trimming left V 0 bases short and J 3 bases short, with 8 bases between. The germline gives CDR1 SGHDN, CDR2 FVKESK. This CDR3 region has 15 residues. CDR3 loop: CASSQERGYTGELFF. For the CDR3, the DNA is TGTGCCAGCAGCCAAGAACGGGGGTACACCGGGGAGCTGTTTTTT.

The CDR3 spells CASSHRREATEAFF. The CDR3 DNA follows: TGTGCCAGCAGCCACCGGAGAGAGGCTACTGAAGCTTTCTTT. This rearrangement joins TRBV11-2 to TRBJ1-1, with unresolved D. This CDR3 has 14 amino acids. Trimming removed 5 bases at V and 5 bases at J, with 15 bases between. Per germline, CDR1 SGHAT and CDR2 FQNNGV.

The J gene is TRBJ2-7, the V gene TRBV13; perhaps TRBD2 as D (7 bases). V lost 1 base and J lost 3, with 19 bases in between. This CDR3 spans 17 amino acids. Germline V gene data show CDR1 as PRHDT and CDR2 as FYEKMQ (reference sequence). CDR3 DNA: TGTGCCAGCAGCTTAGTACTGGGGAGGGGGGAACTCTACGAGCAGTACGTC. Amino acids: CASSLVLGRGELYEQYV.

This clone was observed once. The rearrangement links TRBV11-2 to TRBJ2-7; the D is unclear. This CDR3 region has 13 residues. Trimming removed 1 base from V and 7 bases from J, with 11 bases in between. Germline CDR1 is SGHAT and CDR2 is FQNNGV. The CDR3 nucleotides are TGTGCCAGCAGCTTAGCGTCAGGTAGAGAGCAGTACGTC. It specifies CASSLASGREQYV.

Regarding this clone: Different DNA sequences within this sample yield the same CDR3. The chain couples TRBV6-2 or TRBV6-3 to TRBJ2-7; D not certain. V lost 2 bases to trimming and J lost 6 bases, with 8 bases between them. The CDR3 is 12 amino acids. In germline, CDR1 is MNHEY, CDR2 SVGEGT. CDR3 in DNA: TGTGCCAGCAGTTACAGTCGCGGCGAGCAGTACGTC. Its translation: CASSYSRGEQYV.

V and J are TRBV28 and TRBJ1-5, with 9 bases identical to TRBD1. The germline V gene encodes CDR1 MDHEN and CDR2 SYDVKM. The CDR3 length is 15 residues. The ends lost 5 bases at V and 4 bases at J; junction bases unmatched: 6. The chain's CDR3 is CASSPQGTGNQPQHF. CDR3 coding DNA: TGTGCCAGCAGTCCCCAGGGGACAGGGAATCAGCCCCAGCATTTT.

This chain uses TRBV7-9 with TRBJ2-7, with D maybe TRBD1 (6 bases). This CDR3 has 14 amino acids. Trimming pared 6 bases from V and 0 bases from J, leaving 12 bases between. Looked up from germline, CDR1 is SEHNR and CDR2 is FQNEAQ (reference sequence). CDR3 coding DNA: TGTGCCAGCAGACAGACAGGAAACTCCTACGAGCAGTACTTC. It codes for CASRQTGNSYEQYF.

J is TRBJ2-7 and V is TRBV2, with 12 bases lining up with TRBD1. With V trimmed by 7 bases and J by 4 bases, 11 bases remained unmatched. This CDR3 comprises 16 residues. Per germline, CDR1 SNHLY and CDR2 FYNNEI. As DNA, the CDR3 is TGTGCCAGCACTCCAGGGACAGGGGGCAACCCATACGAGCAGTACGTC. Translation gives CASTPGTGGNPYEQYV.

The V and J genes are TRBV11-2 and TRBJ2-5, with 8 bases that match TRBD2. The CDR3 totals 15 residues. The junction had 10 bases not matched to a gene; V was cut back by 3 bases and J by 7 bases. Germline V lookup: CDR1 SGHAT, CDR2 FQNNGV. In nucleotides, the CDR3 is TGTGCCAGCAGCTTCGAGGCGCGGGGGGTCGGGACCCAGTACTTC. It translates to CASSFEARGVGTQYF.

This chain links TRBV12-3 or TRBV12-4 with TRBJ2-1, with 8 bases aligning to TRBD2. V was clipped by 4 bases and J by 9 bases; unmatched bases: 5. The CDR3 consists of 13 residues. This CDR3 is CASSSGLASEQFF. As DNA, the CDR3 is TGTGCCAGCAGTTCAGGACTAGCCAGTGAGCAGTTCTTC.

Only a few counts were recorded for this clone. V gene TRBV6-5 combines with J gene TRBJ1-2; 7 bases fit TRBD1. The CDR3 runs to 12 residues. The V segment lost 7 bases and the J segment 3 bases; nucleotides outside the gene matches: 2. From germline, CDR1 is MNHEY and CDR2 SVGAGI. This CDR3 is CASTGTDYGYTF. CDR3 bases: TGTGCCAGCACCGGGACAGACTATGGCTACACCTTC.

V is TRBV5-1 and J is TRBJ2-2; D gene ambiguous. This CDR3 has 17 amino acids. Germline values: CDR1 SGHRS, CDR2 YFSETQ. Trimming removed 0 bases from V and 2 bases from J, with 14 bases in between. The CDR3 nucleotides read TGCGCCAGCAGCTTGGCCGCGCCAGGAATTAACACCGGGGAGCTGTTTTTT. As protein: CASSLAAPGINTGELFF.

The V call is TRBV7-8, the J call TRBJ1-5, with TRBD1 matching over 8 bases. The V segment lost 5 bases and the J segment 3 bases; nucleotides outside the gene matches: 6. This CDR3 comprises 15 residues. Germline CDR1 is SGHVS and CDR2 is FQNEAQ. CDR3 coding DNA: TGTGCCAGCAGCCCTTGGACAGGGTCCAATCAGCCCCAGCATTTT. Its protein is CASSPWTGSNQPQHF.

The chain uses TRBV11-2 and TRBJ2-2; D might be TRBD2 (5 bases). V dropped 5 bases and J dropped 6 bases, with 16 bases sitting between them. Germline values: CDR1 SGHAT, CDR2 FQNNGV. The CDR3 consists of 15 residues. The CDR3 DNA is TGTGCCAGCAGCCAGTTGGGAGTGGGCCCCGGGGAGCTGTTTTTT. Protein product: CASSQLGVGPGELFF.

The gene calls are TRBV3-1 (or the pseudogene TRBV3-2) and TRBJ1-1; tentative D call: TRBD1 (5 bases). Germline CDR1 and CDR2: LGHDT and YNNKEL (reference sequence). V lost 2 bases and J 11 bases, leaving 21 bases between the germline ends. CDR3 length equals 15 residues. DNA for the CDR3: TGTGCCAGCAGCCAAATCGGGAGGGGCGGTGGGTCGGCTTTCTTT. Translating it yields CASSQIGRGGGSAFF.

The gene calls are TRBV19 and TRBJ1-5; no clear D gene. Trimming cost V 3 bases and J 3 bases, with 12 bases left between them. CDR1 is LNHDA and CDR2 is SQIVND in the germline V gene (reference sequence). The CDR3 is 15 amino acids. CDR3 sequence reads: CASSIGQSINQPQHF. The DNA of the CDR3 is TGTGCCAGTAGTATTGGGCAGTCCATCAATCAGCCCCAGCATTTT. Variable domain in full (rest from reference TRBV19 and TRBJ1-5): DGGITQSPKYLFRKEGQNVTLSCEQNLNHDAMYWYRQDPGQGLRLIYYSQIVNDFQKGDIAEGYSVSREKKESFPLTVTSAQKNPTAFYLCASSIGQSINQPQHFGDGTRLSIL.

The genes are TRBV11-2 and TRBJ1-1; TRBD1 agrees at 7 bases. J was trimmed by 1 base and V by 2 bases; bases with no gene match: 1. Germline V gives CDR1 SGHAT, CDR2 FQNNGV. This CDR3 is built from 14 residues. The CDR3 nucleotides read TGTGCCAGCAGCTTACCAGGGGGGAACACTGAAGCTTTCTTT. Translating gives CASSLPGGNTEAFF.

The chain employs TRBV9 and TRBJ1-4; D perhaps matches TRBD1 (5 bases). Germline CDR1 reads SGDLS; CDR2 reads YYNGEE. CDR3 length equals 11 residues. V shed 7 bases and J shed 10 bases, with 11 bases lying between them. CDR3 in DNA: TGTGCCAGCGGGGGGATGGGAAAACTGTTTTTT. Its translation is CASGGMGKLFF.

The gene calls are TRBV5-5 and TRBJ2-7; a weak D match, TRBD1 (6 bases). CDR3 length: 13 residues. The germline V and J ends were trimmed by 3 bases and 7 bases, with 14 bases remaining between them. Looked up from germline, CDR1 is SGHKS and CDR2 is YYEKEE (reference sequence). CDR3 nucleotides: TGTGCCAGCAGCTCAAACAGGGACGGGGAGCAGTACGTC. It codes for CASSSNRDGEQYV.

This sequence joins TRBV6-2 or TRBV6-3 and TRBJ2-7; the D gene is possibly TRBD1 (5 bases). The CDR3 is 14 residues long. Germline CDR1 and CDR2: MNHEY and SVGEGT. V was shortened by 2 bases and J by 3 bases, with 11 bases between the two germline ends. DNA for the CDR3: TGTGCCAGCAGTTACGCAGGGCAAAACTACGAGCAGTACGTC. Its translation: CASSYAGQNYEQYV.